This is a list of T cell receptor beta chains from one sample in a study of T cells of healthy individuals. Via MiXCR, TCRdb re-called the 5' RACE reads, giving one row per CDR3 protein. The sample holds over 95,000 distinct CDR3 sequences, 15% to 20% seen once. These receptors were taken from a human donor in good health. Each CDR3 is given with its conserved first and last residue. D genes are given only for firm matches.

j_gene: TRBJ2-1
v_gene: TRBV5-1
d_gene: -
CDR3aa: CASSLGPGYDNEQFF

j_gene: TRBJ2-3
v_gene: TRBV7-2
d_gene: TRBD2
CDR3aa: CASSLGRLAGVDTQYF

j_gene: TRBJ2-5
v_gene: TRBV29-1
d_gene: -
CDR3aa: CSVESDTEGETQYF

j_gene: TRBJ1-5
v_gene: TRBV6-5
d_gene: -
CDR3aa: CASKLGRGNQPQHF

j_gene: TRBJ2-5
v_gene: TRBV20-1
d_gene: -
CDR3aa: CSASRASVSQETQYF

j_gene: TRBJ2-1
v_gene: TRBV7-3
d_gene: TRBD2
CDR3aa: CASSSSGSWDEQFF

j_gene: TRBJ2-2
v_gene: TRBV4-1
d_gene: TRBD1
CDR3aa: CASSQVPQGEWTGELFF

j_gene: TRBJ1-1
v_gene: TRBV2
d_gene: -
CDR3aa: CASSDVSTLNTEAFF

j_gene: TRBJ1-2
v_gene: TRBV20-1
d_gene: -
CDR3aa: CSVHRGVNYGYTF

j_gene: TRBJ2-1
v_gene: TRBV5-1
d_gene: TRBD2
CDR3aa: CASSSRVAGIPYNEQFF

j_gene: TRBJ2-1
v_gene: TRBV29-1
d_gene: -
CDR3aa: CSVPSPGVHEQFF

j_gene: TRBJ2-1
v_gene: TRBV28
d_gene: TRBD1
CDR3aa: CASSLLGTACF

j_gene: TRBJ2-2
v_gene: TRBV28
d_gene: TRBD2
CDR3aa: CASSLAELNTGELFF

j_gene: TRBJ1-1
v_gene: TRBV4-1
d_gene: -
CDR3aa: CASSLRDMNTEAFF

j_gene: TRBJ2-7
v_gene: TRBV12-3/TRBV12-4
d_gene: -
CDR3aa: CASSLASSSEQYF

j_gene: TRBJ2-5
v_gene: TRBV2
d_gene: -
CDR3aa: CASIPRIQETQYF

j_gene: TRBJ1-1
v_gene: TRBV6-5
d_gene: -
CDR3aa: CASSSSDDRGTEAFF

j_gene: TRBJ1-6
v_gene: TRBV28
d_gene: -
CDR3aa: CASSLPLTGDSPLHF

j_gene: TRBJ2-3
v_gene: TRBV27
d_gene: TRBD2
CDR3aa: CASSLWSGISTDTQYF

j_gene: TRBJ2-1
v_gene: TRBV5-1
d_gene: -
CDR3aa: CASSLARSGDEQFF

j_gene: TRBJ2-5
v_gene: TRBV5-1
d_gene: -
CDR3aa: CASTFGRSDVETQYF

j_gene: TRBJ2-1
v_gene: TRBV5-4
d_gene: TRBD2
CDR3aa: CASSLALAASYNEQFF

j_gene: TRBJ2-1
v_gene: TRBV4-2
d_gene: TRBD2
CDR3aa: CASSHPDYSGYSSYNEQFF

j_gene: TRBJ2-1
v_gene: TRBV24-1
d_gene: -
CDR3aa: CATSDPGRFSYNEQFF

j_gene: TRBJ2-7
v_gene: TRBV20-1
d_gene: TRBD2
CDR3aa: CSATPGTSGSSPLSYEQYF

j_gene: TRBJ1-5
v_gene: TRBV7-8
d_gene: -
CDR3aa: CASSSQGHNQPQHF

j_gene: TRBJ1-2
v_gene: TRBV30
d_gene: -
CDR3aa: CAWSKGYGYTF

j_gene: TRBJ1-2
v_gene: TRBV7-2
d_gene: -
CDR3aa: CASSEGVGYGYTF

j_gene: TRBJ2-2
v_gene: TRBV12-3/TRBV12-4
d_gene: -
CDR3aa: CASSFRDTGELFF

j_gene: TRBJ1-1
v_gene: TRBV2
d_gene: -
CDR3aa: CASRPNPGTEAFF

j_gene: TRBJ2-3
v_gene: TRBV4-1
d_gene: -
CDR3aa: CASSQGVNPDTQYF

j_gene: TRBJ1-4
v_gene: TRBV10-3
d_gene: TRBD1
CDR3aa: CAISTGVATNEKLFF

j_gene: TRBJ2-7
v_gene: TRBV6-6
d_gene: TRBD2
CDR3aa: CASTNRGGAWGEQYF

j_gene: TRBJ2-5
v_gene: TRBV11-2
d_gene: -
CDR3aa: CASSLDRGLQETQYF

j_gene: TRBJ2-1
v_gene: TRBV7-2
d_gene: TRBD2
CDR3aa: CASSLGGGGAAYNEQFF

j_gene: TRBJ2-1
v_gene: TRBV6-4
d_gene: -
CDR3aa: CASSVARDVNEQFF

j_gene: TRBJ2-3
v_gene: TRBV5-1
d_gene: -
CDR3aa: CASRRAGGLTDTQYF

j_gene: TRBJ1-5
v_gene: TRBV28
d_gene: -
CDR3aa: CASSLSQGNQPQHF

j_gene: TRBJ1-1
v_gene: TRBV7-2
d_gene: -
CDR3aa: CASSLLIGGNTEAFF

j_gene: TRBJ2-2
v_gene: TRBV4-2
d_gene: -
CDR3aa: CASSFQTENTGELFF

j_gene: TRBJ2-3
v_gene: TRBV28
d_gene: -
CDR3aa: CASRGLTDHTQYF

j_gene: TRBJ2-3
v_gene: TRBV7-9
d_gene: -
CDR3aa: CAIRASSTDTQYF

j_gene: TRBJ2-3
v_gene: TRBV10-3
d_gene: TRBD2
CDR3aa: CATKRLAGGLDTQYF

j_gene: TRBJ2-3
v_gene: TRBV23-1
d_gene: TRBD2
CDR3aa: CASSPLARDYFVSTDTQYF

j_gene: TRBJ2-7
v_gene: TRBV10-3
d_gene: -
CDR3aa: CAIRGYGDEQYF

j_gene: TRBJ1-4
v_gene: TRBV12-3/TRBV12-4
d_gene: -
CDR3aa: CASSTVWQATNEKLFF

j_gene: TRBJ2-2
v_gene: TRBV5-1
d_gene: TRBD1
CDR3aa: CASSLGQGITGELFF

j_gene: TRBJ2-2
v_gene: TRBV7-9
d_gene: -
CDR3aa: CASSQVTVPLFANTGELFF